Listed below are T cell receptor beta chains from one sample, sequenced in a study of sequential checkpoint blockade in melanoma. This table comes from immunoSEQ multiplex PCR, and its TCRdb copy is limited to in-frame clones, with some not included. The profile shows about 6,100 clones, less than 20% of them singletons. Sequencing used tumor tissue (inferred from file names), obtained from a patient given nivolumab and ipilimumab in sequence. The receptors here all came from a human donor with melanoma. Both conserved end residues are part of each CDR3. D genes are given only for firm matches. The listing skips clone size in some rows; elsewhere it reads once, few, many or a size class.

V	D	J	size	DNA	CDR3
TRBV15	TRBD1	TRBJ2-5	.	TGTGCCACCAGCAGGGAGCAACAGGGGGCGCGTGAGACCCAGTACTTC	CATSREQQGARETQYF
TRBV11-3	.	TRBJ1-4	.	TGTGCCAGCAGCCCAGACAAGGGCGGTGAAAAACTGTTTTTT	CASSPDKGGEKLFF
TRBV5-1	TRBD1	TRBJ2-3	few	TGCGCCAGCAGCTTCGGGACAGGGGGATACATGGATACGCAGTATTTT	CASSFGTGGYMDTQYF
TRBV6-8	.	TRBJ1-2	.	TGTGCCAGCAGGAGGGAGAGAGCTAACTATGGCTACACCTTC	CASRRERANYGYTF
TRBV19	.	TRBJ1-1	.	TGTGCCAGTAGTATTTCAATGAACACTGAAGCTTTCTTT	CASSISMNTEAFF
TRBV5-1	.	TRBJ2-2	.	TGCGCCAGCAGCTTGATTCCCGGAGGGGCCGTCGGCACCGGGGAGCTGTTTTTT	CASSLIPGGAVGTGELFF
TRBV6-8	.	TRBJ2-3	few	TGTGCCAGCAGTTCCCTTCGCCGGGCTGGTGGCACAGATACGCAGTATTTT	CASSSLRRAGGTDTQYF
TRBV9	.	TRBJ2-7	few	TGTGCCAGCAGCGTAAGTGTGAGGGCGCCTTCCTACGAGCAGTACTTC	CASSVSVRAPSYEQYF
TRBV18	.	TRBJ2-7	few	TGTGCCAGCTCACCCGACAGAATCCATATCTCCTTTTACGAGCAGTACTTC	CASSPDRIHISFYEQYF
TRBV11-3	.	TRBJ2-3	few	TGTGCCAGCAGCTTAGACAGGGTGGCAGATACGCAGTATTTT	CASSLDRVADTQYF
TRBV29-1	.	TRBJ1-2	.	TGCAGCGTCTTGGACAGAGACTATGGCTACACCTTC	CSVLDRDYGYTF
TRBV11-3	TRBD1	TRBJ1-6	few	TGTGCCAGCAGCTTATGGGACAGGGATAATTCACCCCTCCACTTT	CASSLWDRDNSPLHF
TRBV10-3	TRBD2	TRBJ2-1	.	TGTGCCATCAGTGAGTCGGCGACTAGCGGGGGCAGGAATGAGCAGTTCTTC	CAISESATSGGRNEQFF
TRBV2	.	TRBJ1-3	.	TGTGCCAGCAGTGAAGCCGGAAACACCATATATTTT	CASSEAGNTIYF
TRBV19	.	TRBJ2-3	.	TGTGCCAGTAGTATCCAGATATCGACAGATACGCAGTATTTT	CASSIQISTDTQYF
TRBV18	TRBD1	TRBJ1-2	few	TGTGCCAGCTCACCCACGGACAGGGGATCTGGCTACACCTTC	CASSPTDRGSGYTF
TRBV11-3	.	TRBJ1-1	few	TGTGCCAGCAGCTCCCAATACAGGGACACTGAAGCTTTCTTT	CASSSQYRDTEAFF
TRBV5-1	TRBD1	TRBJ1-2	.	TGCGCCAGCAGCCTCACAGGGGAAAACTATGGCTACACCTTC	CASSLTGENYGYTF
TRBV9	.	TRBJ2-7	.	TGTGCCAGCAGCGCGGGACCGAATCTGTTATACGAGCAGTACTTC	CASSAGPNLLYEQYF
TRBV6-9	TRBD2	TRBJ2-5	few	TGTGCCAGCAGTTCTCAGCGGGGGTGGTGGCAAGAGACCCAGTACTTC	CASSSQRGWWQETQYF